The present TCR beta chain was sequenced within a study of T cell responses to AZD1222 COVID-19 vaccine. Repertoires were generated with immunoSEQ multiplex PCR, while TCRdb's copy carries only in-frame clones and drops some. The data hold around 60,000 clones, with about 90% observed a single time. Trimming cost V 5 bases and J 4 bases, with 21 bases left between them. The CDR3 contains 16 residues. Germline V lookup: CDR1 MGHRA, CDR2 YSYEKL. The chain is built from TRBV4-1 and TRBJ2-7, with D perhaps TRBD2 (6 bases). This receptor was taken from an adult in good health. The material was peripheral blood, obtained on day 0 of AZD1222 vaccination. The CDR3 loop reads CASSYDLTGGRYEQYF. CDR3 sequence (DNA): TGCGCCAGCAGCTACGACCTCACAGGAGGGAGGTACGAGCAGTACTTC.